The 21 T cell receptor beta chains below come from one sample, sequenced in a study of cytomegalovirus exposure and HLA in healthy donors. The study ran its PCR with 60 Vbeta and 13 Jbeta primers. The protocol was immunoSEQ multiplex PCR, while the TCRdb copy is restricted to in-frame clones and leaves out a portion. This sample has around 67,000 clones, with approximately 60% found just once. The sequencing input was PBMCs. Source of these receptors: a woman between 50 and 59 years old in good health and CMV-seronegative.

This clone came up once. The chain uses TRBV7-2 and TRBJ1-4; possible D gene TRBD1, 5 bases. This CDR3 has 14 amino acids. V gave up 2 bases and J gave up 6 bases, with 10 bases separating them. Germline V gene data show CDR1 as SGHTA and CDR2 as FQGNSA. In DNA, the CDR3 is TGTGCCAGCAGCTTATGGGGCAGGGATGAAAAACTGTTTTTT. Its translation: CASSLWGRDEKLFF.

DNA of the CDR3: TGTGCCAGCACCATGACAACCCCGGCAGGTCAGCCCCAGCATTTT. This translates into CASTMTTPAGQPQHF. The chain links TRBV2 to TRBJ1-5; D unresolved. V was shortened by 7 bases and J by 6 bases, with 19 bases between the two germline ends. The CDR3 consists of 15 residues. Germline CDR1 SNHLY, CDR2 FYNNEI.

The chain has TRBV5-6 and TRBJ2-7, with TRBD2 matching 9 bases. Germline loops: CDR1 SGHDT, CDR2 YYEEEE. The trim removed 0 bases at V and 2 bases at J, leaving 9 bases unmatched. This CDR3 is built from 17 residues. Written as DNA, the CDR3 is TGTGCCAGCAGCTTGGGGGTAACGGCGGGAGGGGCCTACGAGCAGTACTTC. This translates into CASSLGVTAGGAYEQYF.

This chain joins TRBV28 and TRBJ2-5; 7 nucleotides align to TRBD1. Germline CDR1 and CDR2: MDHEN and SYDVKM. Trimming cost V 4 bases and J 2 bases; bases outside gene matches: 13. CDR3 length: 17 amino acids. The CDR3 loop reads CASSSSPPTGPQETQYF. DNA of the CDR3: TGTGCCAGCAGTTCTTCCCCCCCGACAGGGCCTCAAGAGACCCAGTACTTC.

V is TRBV15 and J is TRBJ2-7; D is perhaps TRBD2 (6 bases). V was clipped by 0 bases and J by 2 bases, with 11 bases between them. The CDR3 is 15 residues long. Germline V CDR1 and CDR2: LNHNV, YYDKDF (reference sequence). The CDR3 region is CATSRDRGSPYEQYF. The CDR3 nucleotides are TGTGCCACCAGCAGAGATCGGGGGTCCCCCTACGAGCAGTACTTC.

The V and J genes are TRBV5-4 and TRBJ1-1; TRBD1 matches 8 bases. The V segment lost 4 bases and the J segment 1 base; nucleotides outside the gene matches: 9. Germline lookup yields CDR1 SGHNT and CDR2 YYREEE (reference sequence). This CDR3 has 16 amino acids. The CDR3 nucleotides read TGTGCCAGCAGCGATGAAACAGGGGGGAGGAACACTGAAGCTTTCTTT. Amino acids: CASSDETGGRNTEAFF.

This clone was seen a handful of times. This chain connects TRBV4-1 to TRBJ2-7, with a possible D match to TRBD2 (6 bases). The CDR3 totals 14 residues. CDR1 and CDR2 (germline): MGHRA, YSYEKL. Trimming took 2 bases from V and 2 from J, leaving 10 bases between them. The CDR3, as DNA: TGCGCCAGCAGCCAAAGGCGGGGAGCCTACGAGCAGTACTTC. Protein product: CASSQRRGAYEQYF.

This clone has just a few counts. The chain is built from TRBV4-2 and TRBJ2-5, with 7 bases matching TRBD1. The CDR3 sequence is 14 residues long. Germline lookup yields CDR1 LGHNA and CDR2 YNFKEQ. The junction had 3 bases not matched to a gene; V was cut back by 3 bases and J by 2 bases. The CDR3: CASSHTGQQETQYF. Written as DNA, the CDR3 is TGTGCCAGCAGCCATACGGGACAGCAAGAGACCCAGTACTTC.

V is TRBV28 and J is TRBJ2-7; TRBD1 matches at 8 bases. Germline lookup yields CDR1 MDHEN and CDR2 SYDVKM. The J segment lost 2 bases and the V segment lost 3 bases, leaving 6 bases of the junction unmatched. CDR3 length: 15 residues. DNA for the CDR3: TGTGCCAGCAGTTTCGCCCCACAGGGGGCCTACGAGCAGTACTTC. Residues: CASSFAPQGAYEQYF.

V is TRBV18 and J is TRBJ2-1, with 12 bases fitting TRBD2. The CDR3 is 16 residues long. CDR1 KGHSH and CDR2 LQKENI come from the germline V gene. V dropped 9 bases and J dropped 8; count of bases not matched to a gene: 14. The CDR3 bases are TGTGCCAGGGGGGGGAACCGACTAGCGGGAGTCTATGAGCAGTTCTTC. Protein sequence: CARGGNRLAGVYEQFF.

V is TRBV15 and J is TRBJ1-1; D is undetermined. Germline V CDR1 and CDR2: LNHNV, YYDKDF (reference sequence). V lost 8 bases and J lost 0, with 10 bases in between. CDR3 length equals 13 residues. In nucleotides, the CDR3 is TGTGCCACCCGACATTCCATGAACACTGAAGCTTTCTTT. Its translation: CATRHSMNTEAFF. The full variable domain, in which reference TRBV15 and TRBJ1-1 provide the parts outside the CDR3, is DAMVIQNPRYQVTQFGKPVTLSCSQTLNHNVMYWYQQKSSQAPKLLFHYYDKDFNNEADTPDNFQSRRPNTSFCFLDIRSPGLGDTAMYLCATRHSMNTEAFFGQGTRLTVV.

CDR3 bases: TGTGCCAGCAAAAGACAGGAGAATCAGCCCCAGCATTTT. Encoded protein: CASKRQENQPQHF. J is TRBJ1-5 and V is TRBV2; possibly TRBD1 for D (6 bases). CDR3 size: 13 residues. V lost 7 bases and J 4 bases, leaving 11 bases between the germline ends. Germline CDR1 SNHLY, CDR2 FYNNEI.

The rearrangement joins TRBV11-2 to TRBJ2-1; maybe TRBD2 (5 bases). V was shortened by 1 base and J by 0 bases, with 13 bases between the two germline ends. CDR1 is SGHAT, CDR2 FQNNGV, per germline. The CDR3 spans 17 residues. CDR3 region: CASSLVFSSGSYNEQFF. The CDR3 DNA is TGTGCCAGCAGCTTAGTATTCTCGAGCGGCTCCTACAATGAGCAGTTCTTC.

CDR3 loop: CASSKQTNEKLFF. The CDR3 DNA follows: TGTGCCAGCAGTAAGCAAACTAATGAAAAACTGTTTTTT. The chain couples TRBV28 to TRBJ1-4; D is unresolved. In germline, CDR1 is MDHEN, CDR2 SYDVKM. The CDR3 is 13 amino acids. The germline V and J ends were trimmed by 5 bases and 1 base, with 5 bases remaining between them.

This clone was seen more than once but under ten times. The chain links TRBV5-6 to TRBJ1-4; D is perhaps TRBD1 (5 bases). The CDR3 runs 15 residues. The germline V and J ends were trimmed by 3 bases and 8 bases, with 17 bases remaining between them. The germline V gene has CDR1 SGHDT and CDR2 YYEEEE. For the CDR3, the DNA is TGTGCCAGCAGCTCGGAGGGGCGAGGTCCGGAAAAACTGTTTTTT. This gives the protein CASSSEGRGPEKLFF. The full variable domain, in which reference TRBV5-6 and TRBJ1-4 provide the parts outside the CDR3, is DAGVTQSPTHLIKTRGQQVTLRCSPKSGHDTVSWYQQALGQGPQFIFQYYEEEERQRGNFPDRFSGHQFPNYSSELNVNALLLGDSALYLCASSSEGRGPEKLFFGSGTQLSVL.

This clone appeared a few times. One junction end does not reproduce the germline sequence, and a read error may be involved. The V gene is TRBV7-7, the J gene TRBJ2-7; D unresolved. The CDR3 runs to 14 residues. Germline CDR1 and CDR2: SSHAT and FNYEAQ (reference sequence). CDR3 nucleotides: TGTGCTAGCAGCTTAGATGAGTACAGCCCTTGGCAGTACTTC. Protein sequence: CASSLDEYSPWQYF.

The V and J genes are TRBV29-1 and TRBJ2-7; D is perhaps TRBD1 (6 bases). The length of the CDR3 is 12 residues. CDR1 and CDR2 (germline): SQVTM, ANQGSEA. V lost 7 bases, J lost 7 bases, and 17 bases lay in between. This CDR3 reads CSALTGSGEQYF. CDR3 sequence (DNA): TGCAGCGCCCTCACAGGGTCCGGGGAGCAGTACTTC.

In its sample, this clone was seen once. The rearrangement joins TRBV7-3 to TRBJ2-7; D remains unclear. The CDR3 has 13 residues. Germline CDR1 is SGHTA and CDR2 is FQGTGA. Trimming removed 3 bases at V and 1 base at J, with 7 bases between. CDR3 bases: TGTGCCAGCAGCTTGGCGGATTCCTACGAGCAGTACTTC. Residues: CASSLADSYEQYF. Filled out from reference TRBV7-3 and TRBJ2-7, the complete variable domain reads GAGVSQTPSNKVTEKGKYVELRCDPISGHTALYWYRQSLGQGPEFLIYFQGTGAADDSGLPNDRFFAVRPEGSVSTLKIQRTERGDSAVYLCASSLADSYEQYFGPGTRLTVT.

The chain combines TRBV7-7 with TRBJ2-2, with 9 bases fitting TRBD2. Germline V gives CDR1 SSHAT, CDR2 FNYEAQ (reference sequence). This CDR3 has 17 residues. Here the CDR3 DNA reads TGTGCTATTCCCTCATTAGCGGGAGCGGGTATCCCCGGGGAGCTGTTTTTT. Translation gives CAIPSLAGAGIPGELFF.

The V gene is TRBV9, the J gene TRBJ2-7; D possibly corresponds to TRBD1 (6 bases). The CDR3 is 14 amino acids. The ends were cut back, 4 bases at V and 8 bases at J, with 19 bases in the middle. Looked up from germline, CDR1 is SGDLS and CDR2 is YYNGEE. The chain's CDR3 is CASSSSLTGHKQYF. CDR3 nucleotide sequence: TGTGCCAGCAGCTCCTCTTTAACGGGACACAAGCAGTACTTC.

This clone was recorded once. The rearrangement joins TRBV20-1 to TRBJ1-1, with D tentatively TRBD1 (5 bases). V gave up 5 bases and J gave up 9 bases, with 10 bases separating them. The CDR3 contains 10 residues. Per the germline V gene, CDR1 is DFQATT and CDR2 is SNEGSKA (reference sequence). CDR3 coding DNA: TGCAGTGCTTTCCGGGGGAAAGCTTTCTTT. It encodes CSAFRGKAFF.